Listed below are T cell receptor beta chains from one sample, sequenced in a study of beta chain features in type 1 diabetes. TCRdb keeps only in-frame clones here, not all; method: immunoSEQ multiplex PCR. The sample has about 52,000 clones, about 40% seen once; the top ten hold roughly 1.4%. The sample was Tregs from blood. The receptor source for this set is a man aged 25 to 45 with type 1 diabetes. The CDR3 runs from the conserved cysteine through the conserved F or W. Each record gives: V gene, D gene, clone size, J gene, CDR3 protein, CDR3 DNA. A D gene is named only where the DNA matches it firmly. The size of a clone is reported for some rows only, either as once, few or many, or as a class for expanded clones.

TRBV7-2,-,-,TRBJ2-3,CASSFSGLATQTDTQYF,TGTGCCAGCAGCTTCAGCGGTCTAGCGACCCAAACAGATACGCAGTATTTT
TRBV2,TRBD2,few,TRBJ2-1,CASRTSGSTEQFF,TGTGCCAGCAGGACTAGCGGGAGTACTGAGCAGTTCTTC
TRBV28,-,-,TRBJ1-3,CASRIQGGNTIYF,TGTGCCAGCAGAATTCAGGGTGGAAACACCATATATTTT
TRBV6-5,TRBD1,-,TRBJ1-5,CASRWDRYSNQPQHF,TGTGCCAGCAGATGGGACAGATATAGCAATCAGCCCCAGCATTTT
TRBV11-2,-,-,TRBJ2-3,CASSLVGPRTDTQYF,TGTGCCAGCAGCTTAGTGGGCCCTCGCACAGATACGCAGTATTTT
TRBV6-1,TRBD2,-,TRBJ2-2,CASGEVASGNTGELFF,TGTGCCAGCGGTGAAGTGGCTAGCGGGAACACCGGGGAGCTGTTTTTT
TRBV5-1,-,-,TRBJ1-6,CASSFGEFRGFNSPLHF,TGCGCCAGCAGCTTCGGGGAGTTTCGGGGGTTTAATTCACCCCTCCACTTT
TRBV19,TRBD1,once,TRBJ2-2,CAAGDRGSANTGELFF,TGTGCTGCGGGGGACAGGGGGTCCGCGAACACCGGGGAGCTGTTTTTT
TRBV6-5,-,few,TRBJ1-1,CASSYSGQPNTEAFF,TGTGCCAGCAGTTACTCGGGACAACCGAACACTGAAGCTTTCTTT
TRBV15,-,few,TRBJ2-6,CATSREGSLGSGANVLTF,TGTGCCACCAGCAGAGAGGGGTCCTTGGGGAGTGGGGCCAACGTCCTGACTTTC
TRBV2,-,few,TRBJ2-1,CASSDESSSYNEQFF,TGTGCCAGCAGTGACGAGAGTAGCTCCTACAATGAGCAGTTCTTC
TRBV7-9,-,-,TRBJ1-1,CASSLAQADTEAFF,TGTGCCAGCAGCTTAGCACAGGCGGACACTGAAGCTTTCTTT
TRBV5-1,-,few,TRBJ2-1,CASSRDSSSYNEQFF,TGCGCCAGCAGTCGGGACTCGAGCTCCTACAATGAGCAGTTCTTC
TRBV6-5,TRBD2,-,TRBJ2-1,CASSYQLAGSVEQFF,TGTGCCAGCAGTTATCAACTAGCGGGTTCGGTTGAGCAGTTCTTC
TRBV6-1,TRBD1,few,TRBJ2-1,CASSTGGNEQFF,TGTGCCAGCAGCACAGGGGGCAATGAGCAGTTCTTC
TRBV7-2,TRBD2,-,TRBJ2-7,CASSFLAGLEQYF,TGTGCCAGCAGCTTCCTAGCGGGACTCGAGCAGTACTTC
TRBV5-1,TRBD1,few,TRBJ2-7,CASSFDRASYEQYF,TGCGCCAGCAGCTTTGACAGGGCGTCCTACGAGCAGTACTTC
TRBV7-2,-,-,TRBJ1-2,CASSLTEQGYGYTF,TGTGCCAGCAGCTTAACGGAACAGGGCTATGGCTACACCTTC
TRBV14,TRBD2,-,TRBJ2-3,CASSQIAGAITDTQYF,TGTGCCAGCAGCCAGATAGCGGGGGCGATCACAGATACGCAGTATTTT
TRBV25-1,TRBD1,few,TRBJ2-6,CASSAGQGTGANVLTF,TGTGCCAGCAGTGCTGGACAGGGGACTGGGGCCAACGTCCTGACTTTC
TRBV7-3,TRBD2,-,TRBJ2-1,CASSLYSGRRNEQFF,TGTGCCAGCAGCTTATACAGCGGGAGACGCAATGAGCAGTTCTTC
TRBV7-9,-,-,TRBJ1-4,CASSLAGGREKLFF,TGTGCCAGCAGCTTAGCGGGGGGACGTGAAAAACTGTTTTTT
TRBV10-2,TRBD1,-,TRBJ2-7,CASSEQGTGVYEQYF,TGCGCCAGCAGCGAGCAAGGGACAGGGGTATACGAGCAGTACTTC
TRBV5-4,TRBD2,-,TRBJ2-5,CASSAGTSGRETQYF,TGTGCCAGCAGCGCCGGGACTAGCGGGAGGGAGACCCAGTACTTC
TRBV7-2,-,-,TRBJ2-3,CASSYIVTDTQYF,TGTGCCAGCAGTTACATCGTCACAGATACGCAGTATTTT
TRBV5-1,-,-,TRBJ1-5,CASKATPNQPQHF,TGCGCCAGCAAGGCGACACCGAATCAGCCCCAGCATTTT
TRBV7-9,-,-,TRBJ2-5,CASSRQANRQETQYF,TGTGCCAGCAGCCGACAGGCGAATAGGCAAGAGACCCAGTACTTC
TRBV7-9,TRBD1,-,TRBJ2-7,CASSKIETGPSYEQYF,TGTGCCAGCAGCAAAATCGAGACAGGGCCCTCCTACGAGCAGTACTTC
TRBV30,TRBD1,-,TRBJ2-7,CAWSEVGRGPVEQYF,TGTGCCTGGAGTGAAGTGGGCAGGGGGCCCGTCGAGCAGTACTTC
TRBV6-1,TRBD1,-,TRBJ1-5,CASRGTGLNQPQHF,TGTGCCAGCAGGGGGACAGGGCTCAATCAGCCCCAGCATTTT
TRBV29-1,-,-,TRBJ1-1,CSVEDKLNTEAFF,TGCAGCGTTGAGGACAAACTGAACACTGAAGCTTTCTTT
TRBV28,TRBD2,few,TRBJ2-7,CASSPFLASGRETYEQYF,TGTGCCAGCAGTCCCTTTTTGGCTAGCGGGAGGGAGACGTACGAGCAGTACTTC
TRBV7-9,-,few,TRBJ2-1,CASSSKIEQFF,TGTGCCAGCAGCTCCAAAATTGAGCAGTTCTTC
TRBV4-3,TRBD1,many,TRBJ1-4,CASREPGQGTATNEKLFF,TGCGCCAGCAGGGAACCGGGACAGGGGACAGCAACTAATGAAAAACTGTTTTTT
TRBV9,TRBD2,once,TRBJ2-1,CASSPAGAGVAEQFF,TGTGCCAGCAGCCCAGCGGGAGCGGGAGTCGCTGAGCAGTTCTTC
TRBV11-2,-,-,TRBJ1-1,CASSPPGPTKDYTKAFF,TGTGCCAGCAGCCCCCCTGGTCCTACCAAGGACTACACCAAAGCTTTCTTT
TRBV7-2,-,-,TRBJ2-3,CASSLDGSGTDTQYF,TGTGCCAGCAGCTTAGACGGGAGTGGGACAGATACGCAGTATTTT
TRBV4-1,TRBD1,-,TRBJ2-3,CASSQRTGGATDTQYF,TGCGCCAGCAGCCAGAGGACAGGGGGGGCCACAGATACGCAGTATTTT
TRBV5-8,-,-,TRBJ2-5,CASSSSGSETQYF,TGTGCCAGCAGCTCCTCAGGGTCGGAGACCCAGTACTTC
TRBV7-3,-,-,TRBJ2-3,CASSPALSRTDTQYF,TGTGCCAGCAGCCCTGCACTTTCCCGCACAGATACGCAGTATTTT
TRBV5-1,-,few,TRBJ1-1,CASSREGPTYTEAFF,TGCGCCAGCAGCAGGGAGGGCCCAACCTACACTGAAGCTTTCTTT
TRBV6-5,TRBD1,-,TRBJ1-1,CASRRPWDRGTEAFF,TGTGCCAGCAGACGCCCGTGGGACAGGGGCACTGAAGCTTTCTTT
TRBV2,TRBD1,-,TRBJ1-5,CASSEAPWTGVFRNQPQHF,TGTGCCAGCAGTGAGGCACCGTGGACAGGAGTCTTCCGTAATCAGCCCCAGCATTTT
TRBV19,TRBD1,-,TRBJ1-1,CASSNFRGQMNTEAFF,TGTGCCAGTAGCAACTTTAGGGGACAGATGAACACTGAAGCTTTCTTT
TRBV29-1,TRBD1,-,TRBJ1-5,CSVTGANNQPQHF,TGCAGCGTTACAGGGGCAAACAATCAGCCCCAGCATTTT
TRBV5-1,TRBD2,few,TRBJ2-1,CASTPLGLAGPSSYNEQFF,TGCGCCAGCACCCCCCTTGGACTAGCGGGACCAAGCTCCTACAATGAGCAGTTCTTC
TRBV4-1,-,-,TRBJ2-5,CASSLVGGAGETQYF,TGCGCCAGCAGCCTTGTGGGGGGGGCAGGGGAGACCCAGTACTTC
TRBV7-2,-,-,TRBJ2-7,CASSLSGPLREQYF,TGTGCCAGCAGCTTATCAGGGCCCCTTCGCGAGCAGTACTTC
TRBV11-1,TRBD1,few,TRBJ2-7,CASSLGDRDSEQYF,TGTGCCAGCAGCTTAGGGGACAGGGACTCCGAGCAGTACTTC